The 26 T cell receptor beta chains in this list originate from one sample, sequenced in a study of blood T cell repertoires in COVID-19. The repertoire was sequenced with immunoSEQ multiplex PCR; TCRdb's copy has only in-frame clones and lacks some. The profile shows roughly 70,000 clones, around 86% of them singletons. Material: peripheral blood. These receptors came from an elderly woman with active or convalescent COVID-19.

The chain links TRBV9 to TRBJ2-5, with D possibly being TRBD2 (6 bases). The germline CDR1 and CDR2 sequences are SGDLS and YYNGEE. The CDR3 runs to 14 residues. With 2 bases removed from V and 1 base from J, the gap between germline ends came to 9 bases. The CDR3 nucleotides read TGTGCCAGCAGCGTCGGCGGGGCCCAAGAGACCCAGTACTTC. Its translation: CASSVGGAQETQYF.

The V and J genes are TRBV19 and TRBJ2-1; 10 positions agree with TRBD2. V was pared by 2 bases and J by 8 bases, with 6 bases of the junction left unmatched. CDR1 and CDR2 from the germline V gene are LNHDA and SQIVND (reference sequence). The CDR3 is 15 amino acids. CDR3 sequence reads: CASSILLAGSDEQFF. CDR3 DNA sequence: TGTGCCAGTAGTATATTACTAGCGGGGAGCGATGAGCAGTTCTTC.

This chain uses TRBV9 with TRBJ1-6, with 9 positions matching TRBD1. Unmatched junction bases numbered 16, after V lost 4 bases and J lost 14 bases. CDR1 SGDLS and CDR2 YYNGEE come from the germline V gene. The CDR3 sequence is 16 residues long. The CDR3 reads CASSPSWGQGPSTLHF. The CDR3 region has the DNA TGTGCCAGCAGCCCAAGTTGGGGACAGGGCCCTTCCACCCTCCACTTT.

The V and J genes are TRBV5-4 and TRBJ1-2; 8 bases align to TRBD1. This CDR3 has 16 residues. Trimming cost V 5 bases and J 3 bases; bases outside gene matches: 12. The germline CDR1 and CDR2 sequences are SGHNT and YYREEE (reference sequence). CDR3 region: CASRTGVSGLDYGYTF. The CDR3 region has the DNA TGTGCCAGCAGGACAGGGGTTTCAGGGTTGGACTATGGCTACACCTTC.

The gene calls are TRBV18 and TRBJ2-3, with D hard to call. V was trimmed by 2 bases and J by 4 bases, leaving 7 bases between them. The CDR3 contains 13 residues. CDR1 is KGHSH and CDR2 is LQKENI in the germline V gene. The CDR3 sequence is CASSPEIADTQYF. The CDR3 region has the DNA TGTGCCAGCTCACCAGAAATAGCAGATACGCAGTATTTT. Complete variable domain (other parts from reference TRBV18 and TRBJ2-3): NAGVMQNPRHLVRRRGQEARLRCSPMKGHSHVYWYRQLPEEGLKFMVYLQKENIIDESGMPKERFSAEFPKEGPSILRIQQVVRGDSAAYFCASSPEIADTQYFGPGTRLTVL.

The V call is TRBV5-4, the J call TRBJ2-3, with D possibly being TRBD2 (6 bases). This CDR3 spans 13 amino acids. The V end lost 10 bases, the J end lost 2 bases, and 14 bases lay between the germline ends. CDR1 is SGHNT, CDR2 YYREEE, per germline (reference sequence). CDR3 protein: CAGAPGVTDTQYF. CDR3 nucleotides: TGTGCCGGAGCTCCGGGGGTCACAGATACGCAGTATTTT.

The chain uses TRBV5-1 and TRBJ2-1, with TRBD2 matching over 12 bases. The CDR3 has 15 residues. Germline CDR1 reads SGHRS; CDR2 reads YFSETQ. V gave up 4 bases and J gave up 9 bases; unmatched junction bases: 8. CDR3 sequence (DNA): TGCGCCAGCAGCCACGTGACTAGCGGGGGAACTGAGCAGTTCTTC. It specifies CASSHVTSGGTEQFF.

V gene TRBV3-1 (or the pseudogene TRBV3-2) combines with J gene TRBJ2-2; D is perhaps TRBD1 (7 bases). This CDR3 comprises 14 residues. V was trimmed by 5 bases and J by 6 bases, leaving 13 bases between them. Germline CDR1 LGHDT, CDR2 YNNKEL (reference sequence). The CDR3 loop is CASSKLRGAGELFF. The CDR3, as DNA: TGTGCCAGCAGCAAACTCAGGGGGGCCGGGGAGCTGTTTTTT.

The rearrangement links TRBV29-1 to TRBJ1-5, with TRBD1 matching over 7 bases. This CDR3 has 12 residues. Trimming at V came to 6 bases and at J to 7 bases, leaving 6 bases not matched to a gene. From germline, CDR1 is SQVTM and CDR2 ANQGSEA. CDR3 sequence (DNA): TGCAGCGTACAGGGGCAGGACCAGCCCCAGCATTTT. Translated, it gives CSVQGQDQPQHF.

The chain joins TRBV19 to TRBJ1-1, with D possibly being TRBD1 (5 bases). The germline V and J ends were trimmed by 4 bases and 10 bases, with 16 bases remaining between them. There are 13 residues in the CDR3. Per germline, CDR1 LNHDA and CDR2 SQIVND (reference sequence). The CDR3 region is CASSTQGGGGAFF. CDR3 bases: TGTGCCAGTAGTACCCAAGGCGGGGGAGGAGCTTTCTTT.

The J gene is TRBJ1-1, the V gene TRBV15; 8 nucleotides match TRBD1. V gave up 4 bases and J gave up 5 bases; unmatched junction bases: 6. This CDR3 spans 14 amino acids. The V gene's germline CDR1 is LNHNV and CDR2 YYDKDF (reference sequence). The CDR3 DNA is TGTGCCACCAGCACCACAGGGGGTAAGACTGAAGCTTTCTTT. Encoded protein: CATSTTGGKTEAFF.

This clone has just a few counts. The V and J genes are TRBV7-9 and TRBJ1-2, with 12 nucleotides matching TRBD1. J was trimmed by 8 bases and V by 8 bases; bases with no gene match: 6. CDR1 is SEHNR, CDR2 FQNEAQ, per germline (reference sequence). CDR3 length: 13 amino acids. CDR3 sequence: CASPGTGGWGYTF. In nucleotides, the CDR3 is TGTGCCAGCCCCGGGACAGGGGGCTGGGGCTACACCTTC. The whole variable domain, remainder taken from reference TRBV7-9 and TRBJ1-2, is DTGVSQNPRHKITKRGQNVTFRCDPISEHNRLYWYRQTLGQGPEFLTYFQNEAQLEKSRLLSDRFSAERPKGSFSTLEIQRTEQGDSAMYLCASPGTGGWGYTFGSGTRLTVV.

The chain combines TRBV3-1 (or the pseudogene TRBV3-2) with TRBJ2-3; TRBD2 matches 11 bases. This CDR3 is 20 amino acids long. The V gene's germline CDR1 is LGHDT and CDR2 YNNKEL (reference sequence). Losses at the gene ends were 0 bases for V and 0 bases for J; bases not matched to a gene: 11. The CDR3 sequence is CASSQDIGTSGRPSTDTQYF. The CDR3 nucleotides are TGTGCCAGCAGCCAAGATATAGGTACTAGCGGGAGACCTAGCACAGATACGCAGTATTTT.

The gene calls are TRBV10-3 and TRBJ1-6; perhaps TRBD1 as D (5 bases). The V gene lost 0 bases and the J gene lost 10 bases, with 13 bases spanning the gap. This CDR3 comprises 15 residues. Germline V CDR1 and CDR2: ENHRY, SYGVKD. This chain's CDR3 is CAISESTATSSPLHF. In nucleotides, the CDR3 is TGTGCCATCAGTGAGTCGACAGCTACTTCATCACCCCTCCACTTT.

This clone was recorded once. The V and J genes are TRBV7-3 and TRBJ2-3, with TRBD2 as a possible D gene (5 bases). CDR1 and CDR2 (germline): SGHTA, FQGTGA. CDR3 size: 15 residues. Trimming cost V 3 bases and J 1 base, with 11 bases left between them. CDR3 in amino acids: CASSLYGERTDTQYF. The CDR3 nucleotides read TGTGCCAGCAGCTTGTACGGGGAACGCACAGATACGCAGTATTTT.

This clone was counted once. The chain carries TRBV19 and TRBJ1-5; tentative D call: TRBD1 (5 bases). The CDR3 is 15 residues long. Trimming removed 6 bases from V and 5 bases from J, with 17 bases in between. In germline, CDR1 is LNHDA, CDR2 SQIVND (reference sequence). CDR3 DNA sequence: TGTGCCAGTAGCGCCCAGACAGTGCTGGATCAGCCCCAGCATTTT. This gives the protein CASSAQTVLDQPQHF.

The J gene is TRBJ2-5, the V gene TRBV7-9, with D perhaps matching TRBD1 (6 bases). CDR1 and CDR2 from the germline V gene are SEHNR and FQNEAQ (reference sequence). The ends were cut back, 3 bases at V and 7 bases at J, with 24 bases in the middle. This CDR3 has 17 amino acids. The CDR3 DNA follows: TGTGCCAGCAGCTTTCACTCGAGCGAGGGGGAATCGGGGACCCAGTACTTC. Amino acids: CASSFHSSEGESGTQYF.

This clone has a single count. This sequence joins TRBV5-1 and TRBJ2-7; 7 bases are a match to TRBD1. CDR3 length equals 13 residues. V trimming: 1 base; J trimming: 4 bases; junction bases outside the gene matches: 2. Per the germline V gene, CDR1 is SGHRS and CDR2 is YFSETQ. CDR3: CASSLRDSYEQYF. The CDR3 DNA reads TGCGCCAGCAGCTTGCGGGACAGTTACGAGCAGTACTTC.

This chain links TRBV5-4 with TRBJ1-6; 8 bases agree with TRBD1. This CDR3 region has 16 residues. Germline trimming cut 0 bases from V and 9 bases from J; bases unmatched to any gene: 8. Germline loops: CDR1 SGHNT, CDR2 YYREEE (reference sequence). The CDR3 reads CASSLDVGQGPSPLHF. As DNA, the CDR3 is TGTGCCAGCAGCTTGGATGTCGGACAGGGACCTTCACCCCTCCACTTT.

The genes are TRBV29-1 and TRBJ1-2, with D perhaps matching TRBD1 (5 bases). Per germline, CDR1 SQVTM and CDR2 ANQGSEA. CDR3 size: 17 residues. V was shortened by 6 bases and J by 1 base, with 24 bases between the two germline ends. CDR3 residues: CSVSGMAGPNSNYGYTF. Written as DNA, the CDR3 is TGCAGCGTCTCAGGGATGGCGGGACCAAATAGTAACTATGGCTACACCTTC.

This clone was seen only once. The rearrangement joins TRBV14 to TRBJ1-2, with 8 bases aligning to TRBD1. CDR3 length: 13 amino acids. Germline V gene sequence: CDR1 SGHDN, CDR2 FVKESK. Germline trimming cut 4 bases from V and 7 bases from J; bases unmatched to any gene: 5. This CDR3 is CASSPTGVGGYTF. The DNA for the CDR3 is TGTGCCAGCAGCCCGACAGGGGTTGGTGGCTACACCTTC.

The chain is built from TRBV18 and TRBJ1-6, with TRBD1 as a possible D gene (5 bases). Germline V lookup: CDR1 KGHSH, CDR2 LQKENI. V lost 5 bases, J lost 11 bases, and 16 bases lay in between. This CDR3 comprises 14 residues. This chain's CDR3 is CASSGGTTVTPLHF. The CDR3 region has the DNA TGTGCCAGCTCAGGAGGGACCACGGTGACACCCCTCCACTTT.

V and J are TRBV7-9 and TRBJ1-1, with a tentative D call TRBD1 (5 bases). Germline loops: CDR1 SEHNR, CDR2 FQNEAQ (reference sequence). With 5 bases removed from V and 5 bases from J, the gap between germline ends came to 12 bases. This CDR3 region has 13 residues. This CDR3 is CASSDLGTTEAFF. The CDR3 nucleotides read TGTGCCAGCAGCGATTTAGGGACTACTGAAGCTTTCTTT.

This chain joins TRBV7-2 and TRBJ2-5; 12 bases fit TRBD2. Germline CDR1 SGHTA, CDR2 FQGNSA. This CDR3 spans 17 amino acids. V shed 1 base, J shed 5 bases, and the junction held 8 bases outside the gene matches. CDR3: CASSLDGLAGTGETQYF. CDR3 sequence (DNA): TGTGCCAGCAGCTTAGACGGACTAGCGGGGACGGGTGAGACCCAGTACTTC.

The V gene is TRBV10-3, the J gene TRBJ1-5; D is unresolved. Per the germline V gene, CDR1 is ENHRY and CDR2 is SYGVKD. The CDR3 sequence is 16 residues long. V was cut by 1 base and J by 0 bases, with 10 bases left in between. The CDR3 reads CAISEYGRNSNQPQHF. CDR3 in DNA: TGTGCCATCAGTGAGTATGGCAGAAATAGCAATCAGCCCCAGCATTTT.

The chain couples TRBV5-8 to TRBJ2-2; the match to TRBD1 covers 8 bases. Per the germline V gene, CDR1 is SGHTS and CDR2 is YDEGEE. V shed 3 bases, J shed 6 bases, and the junction held 7 bases outside the gene matches. CDR3 length: 15 amino acids. CDR3 protein: CASSWEDRVAGELFF. The CDR3 DNA reads as TGTGCCAGCAGCTGGGAGGACAGGGTTGCCGGGGAGCTGTTTTTT.